Sequencing of this TCR beta chain was carried out in a study of blood T cells in healthy people across ages. Per sample, at least 5 micrograms of total RNA were extracted. A J-beta primer mix and a sample-barcoded 5' primer were used in a second PCR of roughly 7 to 12 cycles. Each cDNA molecule received a tag from a template-switch adaptor that had 12 random nucleotides. Each CDR3 protein gets one entry after TCRdb re-called the 5' RACE reads with MiXCR. The data show hundreds of thousands of distinct CDR3 sequences, around 50% seen once. Germline CDR1 is ENHRY and CDR2 is SYGVKD. The CDR3 covers 14 residues. Note on this clonotype: A junction end diverges from the germline sequence, so it may reflect a read error.

V gene TRBV10-3 combines with J gene TRBJ2-1, with TRBD2 matching 9 bases. The specimen was blood. The receptor was isolated from a woman older than 75 in good health. The CDR3, as DNA: TGTGCCATCAGGGGGGTAGCGGGAGTTCAGGAGCAGTTCTTT. This encodes CAIRGVAGVQEQFF.